The 20 T cell receptor beta chains below were found in one sample sequenced in a study of lymphopenia after photon versus proton radiotherapy (dated by TCRdb to the late 2010s). Library prep was done by the immunoSEQ multiplex PCR assay. The table comes from immuneACCESS by way of TCRdb, which keeps in-frame sequences with V and J called. Part of the clones is missing from these tables; in studies checked, under half for an unresolved V gene and the rest for unknown reasons. Within this sample are 45,000 to 65,000 clones, with more than 85% of them counted one time only. The ten biggest clones cover about 20% of the sample. The material sequenced was peripheral blood, taken from a patient treated with photon-based radiotherapy. Receptors originate from a woman in her thirties or forties with cholangiocarcinoma.

The chain is built from TRBV9 and TRBJ1-2; D is uncertain. Trimming stripped 0 bases from V and 7 bases from J, with 10 bases between. There are 13 residues in the CDR3. Germline values: CDR1 SGDLS, CDR2 YYNGEE. The CDR3 bases are TGTGCCAGCAGCGTAGAGGAGGGTGCTGGCTACACCTTC. It yields the protein CASSVEEGAGYTF.

The chain couples TRBV28 to TRBJ2-3, with a possible D match to TRBD2 (6 bases). Looked up from germline, CDR1 is MDHEN and CDR2 is SYDVKM. The CDR3 covers 15 residues. With 4 bases removed from V and 1 base from J, the gap between germline ends came to 12 bases. The CDR3 loop reads CASSSRWGGTDTQYF. CDR3 bases: TGTGCCAGCAGTTCCCGCTGGGGGGGCACAGATACGCAGTATTTT.

This chain uses TRBV11-2 with TRBJ1-1; D uncertain. This CDR3 is built from 14 residues. V was pared by 0 bases and J by 1 base, with 6 bases between. Per the germline V gene, CDR1 is SGHAT and CDR2 is FQNNGV. Here the CDR3 DNA reads TGTGCCAGCAGCTTAGAGGTGGGGAACACTGAAGCTTTCTTT. Its translation is CASSLEVGNTEAFF.

This chain joins TRBV6-5 and TRBJ1-5; D is unclear. The V and J ends lost 2 bases and 4 bases respectively, with 6 bases between them. The CDR3 is 13 amino acids. Germline CDR1 is MNHEY and CDR2 is SVGAGI. The CDR3 nucleotides read TGTGCCAGCAGTTACGGGAAGAATCAGCCCCAGCATTTT. This codes for CASSYGKNQPQHF.

This clone has only a few counts. The chain recombines TRBV10-3 with TRBJ2-7, with 13 bases identical to TRBD2. CDR1 ENHRY and CDR2 SYGVKD come from the germline V gene. This CDR3 spans 14 amino acids. J was trimmed by 5 bases and V by 10 bases; bases with no gene match: 8. The CDR3 nucleotides are TGTGCCACACGGACTAGCGGGGGTAGGGACGAGCAGTACTTC. Translation: CATRTSGGRDEQYF.

The rearrangement joins TRBV5-6 to TRBJ1-2; D gene unclear. Deletions cut 3 bases from V and 4 bases from J, with 10 bases between. CDR3 length: 13 residues. CDR1 SGHDT and CDR2 YYEEEE come from the germline V gene. CDR3 amino acids: CASSSTPVYGYTF. DNA of the CDR3: TGTGCCAGCAGCTCAACCCCGGTCTATGGCTACACCTTC.

The gene calls are TRBV19 and TRBJ2-3; a possible D gene is TRBD1 (5 bases). Germline assignment: CDR1 LNHDA and CDR2 SQIVND (reference sequence). The CDR3 spans 15 residues. V gave up 3 bases and J gave up 1 base, with 11 bases separating them. Here the CDR3 DNA reads TGTGCCAGTAGTATCGGCAGGGCGCGCACAGATACGCAGTATTTT. Translation: CASSIGRARTDTQYF.

This clone has just one count. The CDR3 here is CSVDGPRIDGYTF. Written as DNA, the CDR3 is TGCAGCGTTGACGGGCCGAGGATTGATGGCTACACCTTC. The V call is TRBV29-1, the J call TRBJ1-2; D remains ambiguous. The germline gives CDR1 SQVTM, CDR2 ANQGSEA. The ends were cut back, 3 bases at V and 6 bases at J, with 14 bases in the middle. The CDR3 spans 13 residues.

The chain recombines TRBV19 with TRBJ2-2; D is undetermined. The CDR3 runs to 14 residues. Deletions cut 3 bases from V and 1 base from J, with 6 bases between. Per the germline V gene, CDR1 is LNHDA and CDR2 is SQIVND (reference sequence). The CDR3 loop is CASSIQENTGELFF. The CDR3 nucleotides are TGTGCCAGTAGTATCCAGGAGAACACCGGGGAGCTGTTTTTT.

CDR3 DNA: TGTGCCAGCAGTTCCCTCAGTCTAGGGAACACTGAAGCTTTCTTT. Amino acid sequence: CASSSLSLGNTEAFF. The V and J genes are TRBV6-5 and TRBJ1-1; the D is unclear. The CDR3 has 15 amino acids. Between the trimmed V and J ends, which lost 4 bases and 1 base, there was a span of 13 bases. The V gene's germline CDR1 is MNHEY and CDR2 SVGAGI.

The chain combines TRBV30 with TRBJ2-2, with TRBD2 matching 7 bases. CDR1 is GTSNPN and CDR2 is SVGIG in the germline V gene (reference sequence). Trimming took 6 bases from V and 2 from J; bases not matched to a gene: 12. This CDR3 region has 16 residues. For the CDR3, the DNA is TGTGCCTGTCCACTCAGCGGGGCCTCAAACACCGGGGAGCTGTTTTTT. Translated, it gives CACPLSGASNTGELFF. Full variable domain (rest looked up from reference TRBV30 and TRBJ2-2): SQTIHQWPATLVQPVGSPLSLECTVEGTSNPNLYWYRQAAGRGLQLLFYSVGIGQISSEVPQNLSASRPQDRQFILSSKKLLLSDSGFYLCACPLSGASNTGELFFGEGSRLTVL.

The chain is built from TRBV5-6 and TRBJ2-2; TRBD2 matches 10 bases. CDR3 length: 17 amino acids. Losses at the gene ends were 4 bases for V and 4 bases for J; bases not matched to a gene: 10. CDR1 SGHDT and CDR2 YYEEEE come from the germline V gene. DNA for the CDR3: TGTGCCAGCAGCCCCGATCCCCTAGCGGGAGTCACCGGGGAGCTGTTTTTT. It translates to CASSPDPLAGVTGELFF.

This clone was found once. This chain links TRBV19 with TRBJ1-1; D not resolved. The V and J ends lost 8 bases and 0 bases respectively, with 22 bases between them. The CDR3 length is 17 residues. The germline V gene has CDR1 LNHDA and CDR2 SQIVND (reference sequence). The DNA of the CDR3 is TGTGCCAGTCTGTTGGTACACGTCCCATCATTGAACACTGAAGCTTTCTTT. The encoded protein is CASLLVHVPSLNTEAFF. The full variable domain, completed using reference TRBV19 and TRBJ1-1, is DGGITQSPKYLFRKEGQNVTLSCEQNLNHDAMYWYRQDPGQGLRLIYYSQIVNDFQKGDIAEGYSVSREKKESFPLTVTSAQKNPTAFYLCASLLVHVPSLNTEAFFGQGTRLTVV.

V gene TRBV2 combines with J gene TRBJ2-5; D assignment may be TRBD1 or TRBD2 (5 bases each). The V gene's germline CDR1 is SNHLY and CDR2 FYNNEI. The length of the CDR3 is 14 residues. V was cut by 6 bases and J by 1 base, with 12 bases left in between. CDR3 sequence: CASRSWGTQETQYF. The CDR3 region has the DNA TGTGCCAGCAGATCATGGGGGACCCAAGAGACCCAGTACTTC.

The chain uses TRBV6-5 and TRBJ2-5; D is possibly TRBD2 (6 bases). Germline V gene data show CDR1 as MNHEY and CDR2 as SVGAGI. V dropped 8 bases and J dropped 5 bases, with 15 bases sitting between them. The CDR3 sequence is 13 residues long. CDR3 protein: CASLCGNCETQYF. CDR3 nucleotide sequence: TGTGCCAGCCTCTGCGGGAACTGCGAGACCCAGTACTTC.

The gene calls are TRBV20-1 and TRBJ2-1, with TRBD2 matching 13 bases. V shed 6 bases, J shed 16 bases, and the junction held 6 bases outside the gene matches. Germline V CDR1 and CDR2: DFQATT, SNEGSKA (reference sequence). CDR3 size: 11 residues. The CDR3 loop reads CSAAGTSGIFF. The CDR3 DNA follows: TGCAGTGCGGCCGGGACTAGCGGGATTTTCTTC.

The genes are TRBV18 and TRBJ1-6; D gene unclear. Germline CDR1 and CDR2: KGHSH and LQKENI. V was shortened by 1 base and J by 5 bases, with 3 bases between the two germline ends. The CDR3 sequence is 13 residues long. The CDR3: CASSPQDNSPLHF. Here the CDR3 DNA reads TGTGCCAGCTCACCACAGGATAATTCACCCCTCCACTTT.

V is TRBV18 and J is TRBJ2-7; 11 nucleotides align to TRBD2. The V gene end was trimmed by 6 bases and the J gene end by 5 bases; junction bases not matched to a gene: 3. This CDR3 is 13 amino acids long. Germline V gene sequence: CDR1 KGHSH, CDR2 LQKENI. CDR3 in amino acids: CASSPSGRNEQYF. The CDR3 nucleotides read TGTGCCAGCTCTCCTAGCGGGAGGAACGAGCAGTACTTC.

The chain employs TRBV28 and TRBJ1-1, with 7 nucleotides matching TRBD1. The CDR3 is made up of 14 amino acids. J lost 5 bases, V lost 6 bases, and 9 bases had no gene match. Germline V gives CDR1 MDHEN, CDR2 SYDVKM. CDR3 bases: TGTGCCAGCAGGACACAGGGGCCCGGGACTGAAGCTTTCTTT. Encoded protein: CASRTQGPGTEAFF.

The CDR3, as DNA: TGTGCCAGCAGCGTAGGTCAGGGGACCTACAATGAGCAGTTCTTC. Translated, it gives CASSVGQGTYNEQFF. The J gene is TRBJ2-1, the V gene TRBV9; maybe TRBD1 (6 bases). Trimming stripped 0 bases from V and 2 bases from J, with 9 bases between. The CDR3 runs to 15 residues. From germline, CDR1 is SGDLS and CDR2 YYNGEE.